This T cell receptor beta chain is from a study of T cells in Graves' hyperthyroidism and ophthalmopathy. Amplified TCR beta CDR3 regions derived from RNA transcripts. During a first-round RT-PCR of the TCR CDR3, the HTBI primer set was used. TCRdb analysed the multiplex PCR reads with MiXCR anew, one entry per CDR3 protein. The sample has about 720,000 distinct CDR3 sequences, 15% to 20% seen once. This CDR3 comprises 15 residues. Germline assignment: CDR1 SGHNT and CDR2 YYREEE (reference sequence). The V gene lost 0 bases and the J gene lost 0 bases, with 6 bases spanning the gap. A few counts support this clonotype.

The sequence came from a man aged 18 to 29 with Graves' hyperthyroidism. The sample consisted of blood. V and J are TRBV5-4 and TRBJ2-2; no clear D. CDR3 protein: CASSLGLSNTGELFF. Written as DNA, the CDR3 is TGTGCCAGCAGCTTGGGACTCTCGAACACCGGGGAGCTGTTTTTT.